The 14 T cell receptor beta chains listed next were all sequenced from one sample in a study of shared clonotypes between healthy human individuals. Profiling relied on immunoSEQ multiplex PCR, and the TCRdb table lists in-frame clones only, not all of them. The table has over a million clones, 95% to 99% seen once. Source material: naive CD4+ T cells sorted from blood. The subset is: CD45RA+ positively selected. The origin of the receptors is a man aged 30-40 years in good health.

V usage is TRBV7-7 and J usage is TRBJ2-5, with D possibly TRBD2 on 6 matching bases. Trimming shortened V by 0 bases and J by 6 bases, and 14 bases separated the two germline ends. From germline, CDR1 is SSHAT and CDR2 FNYEAQ (reference sequence). This CDR3 comprises 15 residues. CDR3: CASSLAQGGSQTQYF. CDR3 bases: TGTGCCAGCAGCTTAGCTCAAGGAGGGAGTCAGACCCAGTACTTC.

This clone was counted a single time. This chain connects TRBV7-9 to TRBJ1-4; no firm D call. V was clipped by 4 bases and J by 7 bases, with 10 bases between them. The germline CDR1 and CDR2 sequences are SEHNR and FQNEAQ (reference sequence). The CDR3 runs to 13 residues. This CDR3 is CASSSSVGEKLFF. In DNA form, the CDR3 reads TGTGCCAGCAGCTCTTCGGTGGGTGAAAAACTGTTTTTT.

The chain uses TRBV10-3 and TRBJ2-1, with D possibly TRBD1 on 5 matching bases. Germline values: CDR1 ENHRY, CDR2 SYGVKD. The CDR3 has 13 amino acids. Trimming removed 2 bases from V and 14 bases from J, with 16 bases in between. The chain's CDR3 is CAISEPFTPREFF. CDR3 nucleotide sequence: TGTGCCATCAGTGAGCCATTCACCCCCAGGGAGTTCTTC.

J is TRBJ1-1 and V is TRBV18, with D tentatively TRBD1 (5 bases). Trimming took off 6 bases at V and 7 bases at J, with 12 bases between the two ends. There are 12 residues in the CDR3. Per germline, CDR1 KGHSH and CDR2 LQKENI. The CDR3 bases are TGTGCCAGCTCCCCGGCAGGGTTTGAAGCTTTCTTT. It translates to CASSPAGFEAFF. Complete variable domain (other parts from reference TRBV18 and TRBJ1-1): NAGVMQNPRHLVRRRGQEARLRCSPMKGHSHVYWYRQLPEEGLKFMVYLQKENIIDESGMPKERFSAEFPKEGPSILRIQQVVRGDSAAYFCASSPAGFEAFFGQGTRLTVV.

The gene calls are TRBV6-6 and TRBJ2-1; 7 nucleotides agree with TRBD1. This CDR3 is built from 15 residues. Germline CDR1 reads MNHNY; CDR2 reads SVGAGI (reference sequence). J was trimmed by 4 bases and V by 5 bases; bases with no gene match: 8. The CDR3 region has the DNA TGTGCCAGCAGTGTCACCGGGACAGCATACAATGAGCAGTTCTTC. Residues: CASSVTGTAYNEQFF.

The V call is TRBV30, the J call TRBJ2-7; D is undetermined. Trimming pared 0 bases from V and 3 bases from J, leaving 18 bases between. CDR1 GTSNPN and CDR2 SVGIG come from the germline V gene (reference sequence). This CDR3 comprises 16 residues. The DNA for the CDR3 is TGTGCCTGGAGTGTACGGCGACAACCAACTTACTACGAGCAGTACTTC. Its protein product is CAWSVRRQPTYYEQYF. Filled out from reference TRBV30 and TRBJ2-7, the complete variable domain reads SQTIHQWPATLVQPVGSPLSLECTVEGTSNPNLYWYRQAAGRGLQLLFYSVGIGQISSEVPQNLSASRPQDRQFILSSKKLLLSDSGFYLCAWSVRRQPTYYEQYFGPGTRLTVT.

As to this clone: This CDR3 is also generated by other DNA sequences in the sample. The chain has TRBV5-1 and TRBJ2-5; no clear D gene. This CDR3 comprises 14 residues. Trimming pared 0 bases from V and 0 bases from J, leaving 6 bases between. Germline CDR1 SGHRS, CDR2 YFSETQ. This chain's CDR3 is CASSLEGDQETQYF. The CDR3 DNA reads as TGCGCCAGCAGCTTGGAAGGAGACCAAGAGACCCAGTACTTC. Filled out from reference TRBV5-1 and TRBJ2-5, the complete variable domain reads KAGVTQTPRYLIKTRGQQVTLSCSPISGHRSVSWYQQTPGQGLQFLFEYFSETQRNKGNFPGRFSGRQFSNSRSEMNVSTLELGDSALYLCASSLEGDQETQYFGPGTRLLVL.

This chain links TRBV30 with TRBJ2-4; no reliable D call. The V gene lost 3 bases and the J gene lost 7 bases, with 13 bases spanning the gap. The CDR3 totals 13 residues. In germline, CDR1 is GTSNPN, CDR2 SVGIG (reference sequence). CDR3 region: CAWSQGLPNIQYF. CDR3 DNA: TGTGCCTGGAGCCAAGGCCTCCCCAACATTCAGTACTTC.

This chain connects TRBV4-3 to TRBJ2-7, with a possible D match to TRBD2 (6 bases). Germline CDR1 reads LGHNA; CDR2 reads YSLEER. The CDR3 totals 15 residues. Trimming removed 5 bases from V and 6 bases from J, with 20 bases in between. CDR3 region: CASSLTGADLSEQYF. The CDR3 region has the DNA TGCGCCAGCAGCTTAACGGGAGCAGATCTCTCCGAGCAGTACTTC.

CDR3 DNA sequence: TGCAGCGTTGGGGTGGGAATCTGGGAGCAGTACTTC. Amino acid sequence: CSVGVGIWEQYF. The chain combines TRBV29-1 with TRBJ2-7; D unclear. V was cut by 4 bases and J by 7 bases, with 14 bases left in between. The CDR3 runs 12 residues. CDR1 and CDR2 (germline): SQVTM, ANQGSEA.

The genes are TRBV28 and TRBJ1-5; D is ambiguous. This CDR3 is built from 15 residues. Germline V gene data show CDR1 as MDHEN and CDR2 as SYDVKM. The ends were cut back, 5 bases at V and 1 base at J, with 12 bases in the middle. The CDR3 sequence: CASSAPGNSNQPQHF. The CDR3 DNA sequence: TGTGCCAGCAGTGCCCCGGGGAACAGCAATCAGCCCCAGCATTTT.

This chain uses TRBV7-8 with TRBJ1-3; no definite D call. The germline V and J ends were trimmed by 3 bases and 3 bases, with 15 bases remaining between them. CDR3 length: 16 amino acids. Germline assignment: CDR1 SGHVS and CDR2 FQNEAQ. CDR3 protein: CASSFSVPRLGNTIYF. The CDR3, as DNA: TGTGCCAGCAGCTTCTCAGTCCCTCGGCTTGGAAACACCATATATTTT.

This chain uses TRBV7-2 with TRBJ2-3; 11 nucleotides agree with TRBD2. Trimming cost V 7 bases and J 7 bases; bases outside gene matches: 7. Germline lookup yields CDR1 SGHTA and CDR2 FQGNSA. The CDR3 has 14 residues. DNA for the CDR3: TGTGCCAGCACGACTAGCGGGACTTTATATACGCAGTATTTT. This gives the protein CASTTSGTLYTQYF.

V usage is TRBV4-1 and J usage is TRBJ2-5; D is perhaps TRBD2 (5 bases). The CDR3 consists of 16 residues. From germline, CDR1 is MGHRA and CDR2 YSYEKL. V lost 0 bases, J lost 5 bases, and 16 bases lay in between. CDR3 sequence: CASSQDKEGPLETQYF. DNA for the CDR3: TGCGCCAGCAGCCAAGATAAAGAGGGCCCTCTTGAGACCCAGTACTTC.